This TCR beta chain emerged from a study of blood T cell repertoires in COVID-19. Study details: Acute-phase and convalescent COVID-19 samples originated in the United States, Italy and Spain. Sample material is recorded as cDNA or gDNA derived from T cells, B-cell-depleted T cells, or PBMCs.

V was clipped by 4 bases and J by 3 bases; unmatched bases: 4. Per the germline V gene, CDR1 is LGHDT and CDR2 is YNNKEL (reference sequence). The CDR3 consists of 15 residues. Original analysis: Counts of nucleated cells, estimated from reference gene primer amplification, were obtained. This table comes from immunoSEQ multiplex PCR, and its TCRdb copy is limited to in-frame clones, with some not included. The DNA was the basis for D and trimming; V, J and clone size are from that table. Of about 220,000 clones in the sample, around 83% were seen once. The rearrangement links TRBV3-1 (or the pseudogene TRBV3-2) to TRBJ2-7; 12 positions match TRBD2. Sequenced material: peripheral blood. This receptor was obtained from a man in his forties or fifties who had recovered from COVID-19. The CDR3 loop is CASSRGLAGIYEQYF. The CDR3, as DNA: TGTGCCAGCAGCCGGGGACTAGCGGGTATCTACGAGCAGTACTTC.